The 11 T cell receptor beta chains below all came from one sample that was sequenced in a study of beta chain features in type 1 diabetes. Study-wide results and limits: People with Type 1 diabetes carried modestly yet significantly shorter TCRB CDR3s in all four CD4+ subsets.

The antigens for these receptors are not known. Reverse transcribing all isolated RNA meant expressed TCRB transcripts were sequenced. Only in-frame clones appear in the TCRdb table, and some are missing; sequencing was by immunoSEQ multiplex PCR. This sample has 300,000 to 350,000 clones; 7% to 10% occur once, and the top ten carry less than 1.2%. The sequencing sample was made of central memory CD4+ T cells from blood. Source of these receptors: a man between 25 and 39 years old with type 1 diabetes.

This clone was detected ten times or more. This same CDR3 is encoded by further DNA sequences in the sample. The chain is built from TRBV9 and TRBJ2-1; D possibly corresponds to TRBD1 (5 bases). The germline V gene encodes CDR1 SGDLS and CDR2 YYNGEE. The length of the CDR3 is 15 residues. V lost 0 bases and J 2 bases, leaving 9 bases between the germline ends. The CDR3 region is CASSVGRQTYNEQFF. CDR3 nucleotide sequence: TGTGCCAGCAGCGTAGGGCGACAGACCTACAATGAGCAGTTCTTC.

This clone was observed many times. The chain is built from TRBV7-9 and TRBJ1-1, with D uncertain. Germline-derived CDR1 and CDR2 are SEHNR and FQNEAQ (reference sequence). Deletions cut 3 bases from V and 5 bases from J, with 7 bases between. The CDR3 length is 12 residues. CDR3: CASSLMRTEAFF. The CDR3 nucleotides read TGTGCCAGCAGCTTGATGCGAACTGAAGCTTTCTTT.

The rearrangement joins TRBV7-9 to TRBJ2-1, with D maybe TRBD2 (6 bases). Germline lookup yields CDR1 SEHNR and CDR2 FQNEAQ (reference sequence). The ends were cut back, 3 bases at V and 2 bases at J, with 14 bases in the middle. The CDR3 runs to 16 residues. CDR3 DNA sequence: TGTGCCAGCAGCTTGACCTCAACTAGCACCTACAATGAGCAGTTCTTC. Translated: CASSLTSTSTYNEQFF.

CDR3 region: CASSLAGDFSYNEQFF. The DNA of the CDR3 is TGCGCCAGCAGCTTGGCCGGGGACTTTTCTTACAATGAGCAGTTCTTC. This chain links TRBV5-1 with TRBJ2-1, with D maybe TRBD2 (6 bases). With 0 bases removed from V and 4 bases from J, the gap between germline ends came to 14 bases. The CDR3 covers 16 residues. Germline lookup yields CDR1 SGHRS and CDR2 YFSETQ.

This clone was counted a few times. This chain joins TRBV7-2 and TRBJ2-4; no definite D call. The ends were cut back, 2 bases at V and 2 bases at J, with 10 bases in the middle. The germline gives CDR1 SGHTA, CDR2 FQGNSA. This CDR3 region has 15 residues. CDR3 DNA: TGTGCCAGCAGCTTAAGACAAACCTCCAAAAACATTCAGTACTTC. This encodes CASSLRQTSKNIQYF. Filled out from reference TRBV7-2 and TRBJ2-4, the complete variable domain reads GAGVSQSPSNKVTEKGKDVELRCDPISGHTALYWYRQSLGQGLEFLIYFQGNSAPDKSGLPSDRFSAERTGGSVSTLTIQRTQQEDSAVYLCASSLRQTSKNIQYFGAGTRLSVL.

There are a few counts of this clone. The chain combines TRBV6-5 with TRBJ1-2, with a tentative D call TRBD1 (6 bases). The CDR3 has 11 amino acids. Germline CDR1 and CDR2: MNHEY and SVGAGI. V lost 6 bases and J lost 6, with 8 bases in between. CDR3 in amino acids: CASRNRDGYTF. The DNA of the CDR3 is TGTGCCAGCAGGAACAGGGATGGCTACACCTTC.

The chain has TRBV9 and TRBJ1-1; D is uncertain. V was cut by 4 bases and J by 1 base, with 11 bases left in between. CDR3 length: 14 residues. In germline, CDR1 is SGDLS, CDR2 YYNGEE. This CDR3 reads CASSPTTANTEAFF. Here the CDR3 DNA reads TGTGCCAGCAGCCCGACGACGGCGAACACTGAAGCTTTCTTT.

The chain employs TRBV7-9 and TRBJ1-5, with TRBD1 matching over 7 bases. CDR1 and CDR2 (germline): SEHNR, FQNEAQ (reference sequence). The V and J ends lost 3 bases and 4 bases, in that order; junction bases with no gene match: 6. The CDR3 is 15 residues long. DNA of the CDR3: TGTGCCAGCAGCTTCGACAGGGCGCCGAATCAGCCCCAGCATTTT. This encodes CASSFDRAPNQPQHF.

This clone was seen a handful of times. The chain links TRBV6-5 to TRBJ2-5, with 7 bases that match TRBD1. This CDR3 has 15 amino acids. Germline V gene data show CDR1 as MNHEY and CDR2 as SVGAGI. Unmatched junction bases numbered 15, after V lost 8 bases and J lost 6 bases. The CDR3 reads CASHPSGTAAQTQYF. CDR3 DNA: TGTGCCAGCCACCCCTCCGGGACAGCAGCACAGACCCAGTACTTC.

This clone was found a few times. A junction boundary mismatches the germline segment, possibly from a read error. The chain combines TRBV5-5 with TRBJ1-1; TRBD1 might be the D (5 bases). Germline CDR1 and CDR2: SGHKS and YYEKEE (reference sequence). The CDR3 contains 13 residues. The CDR3 spells CASSHQGDTEAFF. The CDR3 nucleotides are TGCGCCAGCAGCCATCAGGGTGACACTGAAGCTTTCTTT.

This sequence joins TRBV2 and TRBJ1-6; tentative D call: TRBD1 (5 bases). The CDR3 sequence is 14 residues long. CDR1 is SNHLY, CDR2 FYNNEI, per germline. V lost 3 bases and J 6 bases, leaving 9 bases between the germline ends. CDR3 nucleotides: TGTGCCAGCAGTGAGACAGAGTCTAATTCACCCCTCCACTTT. Its protein product is CASSETESNSPLHF.